This TCR beta chain derives from a study of technical replicates of blood from several donors. Trimming took 1 base from V and 9 from J, leaving 10 bases between them. CDR1 and CDR2 from the germline V gene are MGHRA and YSYEKL. The CDR3 contains 13 residues. TCRdb keeps only in-frame clones here, not all; method: immunoSEQ multiplex PCR. Seen here are about 84,000 clones, 95% to 98% observed once, and the top ten hold around 0.15%. The TCR comes from a human donor in good health. The chain recombines TRBV4-1 with TRBJ1-3, with D tentatively TRBD1 (5 bases). The source material was T cells isolated from PBMCs. CDR3 region: CASSQAPGGTIYF. The CDR3 DNA reads as TGCGCCAGCAGCCAAGCTCCGGGGGGCACCATATATTTT.